This T cell receptor beta chain was captured in a study of PD-L1 blockade in urothelial cancer. Between the trimmed V and J ends, which lost 5 bases and 8 bases, there was a span of 20 bases. This CDR3 has 15 residues. From germline, CDR1 is SGHKS and CDR2 YYEKEE (reference sequence). Assay used: immunoSEQ multiplex PCR; TCRdb lists only in-frame clones, some missing. Altogether more than 35,000 clones are present, about nine tenths being singletons, with the ten largest covering roughly 7.6%. The material was PBMCs, obtained around atezolizumab (anti-PD-L1) treatment. The chain has TRBV5-5 and TRBJ2-1; weak D call: TRBD1 (6 bases). The origin of this receptor is a man aged 65-85 years with urothelial cancer. The CDR3 here is CASSYGTPDWDEQFF. CDR3 bases: TGTGCCAGCAGTTACGGGACACCGGATTGGGATGAGCAGTTCTTC.